The 22 T cell receptor beta chains presented below share a single source sample, sequenced in a study of T cell repertoires in cytomegalovirus infection. TCRdb redid the calling of the reads with MiXCR, one entry per CDR3 protein. The sample shows approximately 280,000 distinct CDR3 sequences, about 20% of them seen only once. These receptors' targets are unknown. The sample was cultured PBMCs, taken from culture after CMV antigen stimulation. These receptor sequences come from a human donor in good health (CMV status not recorded). Some clones in this sample may be carry-over from other donors' samples.

The chain combines TRBV27 with TRBJ1-2, with unresolved D. Germline V gene lookup returns CDR1 MNHEY and CDR2 SMNVEV (reference sequence). Trimming removed 4 bases at V and 1 base at J, with 10 bases between. CDR3 size: 14 residues. Written as DNA, the CDR3 is TGTGCCAGCAGTTCCAGGAGAATTAACTATGGCTACACCTTC. Protein sequence: CASSSRRINYGYTF.

This clonotype has at least ten counts. This chain links TRBV6-6 with TRBJ1-1; no firm D call. CDR1 is MNHNY and CDR2 is SVGAGI in the germline V gene (reference sequence). The CDR3 runs to 16 residues. Trimming shortened V by 4 bases and J by 2 bases, and 17 bases separated the two germline ends. As DNA, the CDR3 is TGTGCCAGCAGTTCCTCCGGGGTCTCGAGCAACACTGAAGCTTTCTTT. It specifies CASSSSGVSSNTEAFF.

This rearrangement joins TRBV11-2 to TRBJ1-1; TRBD1 might be the D (5 bases). Trimming stripped 3 bases from V and 6 bases from J, with 17 bases between. The CDR3 length is 15 residues. From germline, CDR1 is SGHAT and CDR2 FQNNGV. The CDR3 nucleotides are TGTGCCAGCAGCTTTAGGACACTACTCACCGCTGAAGCTTTCTTT. Its protein product is CASSFRTLLTAEAFF.

There are many counts of this clonotype. The chain has TRBV7-2 and TRBJ1-1; D remains unclear. The CDR3 sequence is 13 residues long. The V end was cut by 5 bases, the J end by 4 bases, with 11 bases between. Germline assignment: CDR1 SGHTA and CDR2 FQGNSA. CDR3 nucleotide sequence: TGTGCCAGCAGCCCGTCGGGATCCACTGAAGCTTTCTTT. Translation: CASSPSGSTEAFF.

This clonotype was found a few times. This sequence joins TRBV11-3 and TRBJ2-5, with TRBD1 matching over 12 bases. The CDR3 loop spans 22 amino acids. The trim removed 5 bases at V and 2 bases at J, leaving 24 bases unmatched. Germline V lookup: CDR1 SGHNT, CDR2 YENEEA. CDR3 residues: CASSPGQGAFQPSSAGQETQYF. In DNA form, the CDR3 reads TGTGCCAGCAGCCCGGGACAGGGGGCGTTTCAGCCATCGTCGGCGGGACAAGAGACCCAGTACTTC. The full variable domain, its missing parts supplied by reference TRBV11-3 and TRBJ2-5, is EAGVVQSPRYKIIEKKQPVAFWCNPISGHNTLYWYLQNLGQGPELLIRYENEEAVDDSQLPKDRFSAERLKGVDSTLKIQPAELGDSAVYLCASSPGQGAFQPSSAGQETQYFGPGTRLLVL.

The chain employs TRBV20-1 and TRBJ2-3; D not resolved. Germline CDR1 is DFQATT and CDR2 is SNEGSKA (reference sequence). The CDR3 loop spans 15 amino acids. The V end lost 3 bases, the J end lost 3 bases, and 16 bases lay between the germline ends. CDR3 sequence (DNA): TGCAGTGCTAGCTTCGAAGGGCACGGGACAGATACGCAGTATTTT. Residues: CSASFEGHGTDTQYF.

This clonotype occurred many times. This rearrangement joins TRBV12-3 or TRBV12-4 to TRBJ2-1; the D gene is possibly TRBD2 (5 bases). This CDR3 is built from 16 residues. V was cut by 6 bases and J by 3 bases, with 18 bases left in between. The CDR3 sequence is CASSTSRAILYNEQFF. The CDR3 DNA is TGTGCCAGCAGCACCTCGAGGGCCATACTCTACAATGAGCAGTTCTTC.

This chain links TRBV15 with TRBJ2-1; no firm D call. Per germline, CDR1 LNHNV and CDR2 YYDKDF (reference sequence). The CDR3 covers 15 residues. The ends were cut back, 4 bases at V and 2 bases at J, with 12 bases in the middle. This chain's CDR3 is CATSKGKSTYNEQFF. The CDR3 coding sequence is TGTGCCACCAGCAAGGGAAAATCTACCTACAATGAGCAGTTCTTC.

Many counts were recorded for this clonotype. At one end the junction does not follow the germline gene, possibly because of a read error. The rearrangement joins TRBV15 to TRBJ2-2; possibly TRBD1 or TRBD2 for D (5 bases each). The CDR3 has 13 amino acids. The germline CDR1 and CDR2 sequences are LNHNV and YYDKDF (reference sequence). Here the CDR3 DNA reads TGTGCGACCAGAGGGGAATACACCGGGGAGCTGTTTTTT. This sequence encodes CATRGEYTGELFF.

This clonotype was detected many times. This chain links TRBV7-8 with TRBJ2-1, with D maybe TRBD2 (6 bases). The V and J ends lost 6 bases and 6 bases respectively, with 18 bases between them. The V gene's germline CDR1 is SGHVS and CDR2 FQNEAQ. This CDR3 has 15 residues. This chain's CDR3 is CASRLNRLDANEQFF. The CDR3 DNA is TGTGCCAGCAGGCTAAATCGACTAGACGCCAATGAGCAGTTCTTC.

CDR3 region: CASSYRLRGLGYTF. In DNA, the CDR3 is TGTGCCAGCAGTTATCGACTGAGGGGACTCGGCTACACCTTC. This chain connects TRBV28 to TRBJ1-2, with a weak D call TRBD1 (5 bases). In germline, CDR1 is MDHEN, CDR2 SYDVKM. The CDR3 sequence is 14 residues long. V was trimmed by 4 bases and J by 8 bases, leaving 17 bases between them.

The chain couples TRBV18 to TRBJ2-3; D unclear. Between the trimmed V and J ends, which lost 1 base and 0 bases, there was a span of 14 bases. The CDR3 consists of 17 residues. Per the germline V gene, CDR1 is KGHSH and CDR2 is LQKENI. The CDR3 sequence: CASSPLRGSSSTDTQYF. The CDR3 DNA is TGTGCCAGCTCACCACTTCGCGGCAGCTCTAGCACAGATACGCAGTATTTT.

V is TRBV7-3 and J is TRBJ1-3; D is unclear. V lost 4 bases to trimming and J lost 8 bases, with 12 bases between them. Germline V gives CDR1 SGHTA, CDR2 FQGTGA. The CDR3 runs to 13 residues. DNA for the CDR3: TGTGCCAGCAGCTCGGGTTACATGGACACCATATATTTT. Encoded protein: CASSSGYMDTIYF. The full variable domain, completed using reference TRBV7-3 and TRBJ1-3, is GAGVSQTPSNKVTEKGKYVELRCDPISGHTALYWYRQSLGQGPEFLIYFQGTGAADDSGLPNDRFFAVRPEGSVSTLKIQRTERGDSAVYLCASSSGYMDTIYFGEGSWLTVV.

This clonotype was counted at least ten times. This chain connects TRBV12-3 or TRBV12-4 to TRBJ1-1; D may be TRBD1 (6 bases). V lost 5 bases and J 0 bases, leaving 13 bases between the germline ends. CDR3 size: 15 residues. CDR3 nucleotides: TGTGCCAGCAGTGCCCAGACAGGAGTGAACACTGAAGCTTTCTTT. Its protein product is CASSAQTGVNTEAFF.

This clonotype was seen only a few times. The chain combines TRBV28 with TRBJ1-2; 11 bases map to TRBD1. The length of the CDR3 is 14 residues. Looked up from germline, CDR1 is MDHEN and CDR2 is SYDVKM. V dropped 4 bases and J dropped 3; count of bases not matched to a gene: 1. Here the CDR3 DNA reads TGTGCCAGCAGTTCGGGACAGGGGGACTATGGCTACACCTTC. Residues: CASSSGQGDYGYTF.

At least ten counts were recorded for this clonotype. V is TRBV11-1 and J is TRBJ2-1, with 10 nucleotides matching TRBD2. The CDR3 runs 15 residues. CDR1 and CDR2 from the germline V gene are SGHAT and FQDESV (reference sequence). The junction had 6 bases not matched to a gene; V was cut back by 6 bases and J by 4 bases. The CDR3 nucleotides read TGTGCCAGCAGTCCGACTAGCGGGCGATACAATGAGCAGTTCTTC. Residues: CASSPTSGRYNEQFF. Variable domain in full (rest from reference TRBV11-1 and TRBJ2-1): EAEVAQSPRYKITEKSQAVAFWCDPISGHATLYWYRQILGQGPELLVQFQDESVVDDSQLPKDRFSAERLKGVDSTLKIQPAELGDSAMYLCASSPTSGRYNEQFFGPGTRLTVL.

This chain links TRBV5-1 with TRBJ1-1; tentative D call: TRBD1 (5 bases). Trimming removed 1 base from V and 10 bases from J, with 14 bases in between. Germline CDR1 is SGHRS and CDR2 is YFSETQ. This CDR3 has 13 amino acids. The chain's CDR3 is CASSLLVGALAFF. The CDR3 DNA reads as TGCGCCAGCAGCTTGTTGGTTGGGGCCTTAGCTTTCTTT.

This clonotype has a handful of counts. The chain links TRBV6-6 to TRBJ2-5, with D perhaps matching TRBD1 (5 bases). This CDR3 comprises 14 residues. CDR1 and CDR2 (germline): MNHNY, SVGAGI (reference sequence). Trimming removed 7 bases at V and 1 base at J, with 13 bases between. The CDR3 region is CASNSRATQETQYF. The CDR3 nucleotides read TGTGCCAGCAACAGCAGGGCGACCCAAGAGACCCAGTACTTC.

The rearrangement links TRBV11-2 to TRBJ2-3, with D unclear. This CDR3 is built from 13 residues. In germline, CDR1 is SGHAT, CDR2 FQNNGV. V was trimmed by 3 bases and J by 3 bases, leaving 7 bases between them. Here the CDR3 reads CASSFATTDTQYF. The CDR3 bases are TGTGCCAGCAGCTTCGCAACAACAGATACGCAGTATTTT.

This clonotype has a handful of counts. The chain carries TRBV6-1 and TRBJ1-5, with D perhaps TRBD1 (6 bases). This CDR3 is built from 14 residues. The germline V gene has CDR1 MNHNS and CDR2 SASEGT. V was trimmed by 6 bases and J by 3 bases, leaving 12 bases between them. This CDR3 is CASRPDRYNQPQHF. Written as DNA, the CDR3 is TGTGCCAGCAGACCCGACAGGTACAATCAGCCCCAGCATTTT.

This chain connects TRBV20-1 to TRBJ2-7; D remains ambiguous. The CDR3 runs to 12 residues. V lost 0 bases, J lost 4 bases, and 7 bases lay in between. Germline CDR1 reads DFQATT; CDR2 reads SNEGSKA (reference sequence). The CDR3 DNA follows: TGCAGTGCTAGAGAGGACGCTTACGAGCAGTACTTC. Protein: CSAREDAYEQYF.

This clonotype came up a few times. This chain connects TRBV19 to TRBJ2-4, with D possibly called TRBD1 or TRBD2 (5 bases each). The germline V gene encodes CDR1 LNHDA and CDR2 SQIVND (reference sequence). V lost 7 bases, J lost 0 bases, and 16 bases lay in between. CDR3 size: 16 residues. CDR3 in DNA: TGTGCCAGTAACTCACGGGACCGGCTAGCCAAAAACATTCAGTACTTC. Translating gives CASNSRDRLAKNIQYF. Full variable domain (outside the CDR3, taken from reference TRBV19 and TRBJ2-4): DGGITQSPKYLFRKEGQNVTLSCEQNLNHDAMYWYRQDPGQGLRLIYYSQIVNDFQKGDIAEGYSVSREKKESFPLTVTSAQKNPTAFYLCASNSRDRLAKNIQYFGAGTRLSVL.